This TCR beta chain was identified in a study of CD8+CD57+ T cells in acquired aplastic anemia. The CDR3 has 11 residues. Both TCR beta VDJ combination and CDR3 sequence profiling were carried out. Genomic DNA was the template for this profiling. TCRdb passed the reads through MiXCR, listing each CDR3 protein once. The sample has about 470,000 distinct CDR3 sequences, around a third seen once. Findings and limits, study-wide: In common between the patients and the controls were around 29 CD8+ CDR3 sequences.

Concerning this clonotype itself: Its antigen remains unidentified. This could be a read error, since a much larger clone is one nucleotide away.

All sequencing subjects had displayed CD8+CD57+ cell expansion on flow cytometry. Each patient carried a diagnosis of severe acquired aplastic anemia. The clonotype was recovered from a human donor with aplastic anemia. This rearrangement joins TRBV5-3 to TRBJ1-1; D call uncertain. TRBV5-3 carries the ORF label, with uncertain function. The sample consisted of sorted CD4+, CD8+, or CD8+CD57+ T cells (not recorded which) from PBMCs. CDR3 bases: TGTGCCAGCAGCTCTAGGCCTGAAGCTTTCTTT. This encodes CASSSRPEAFF.